The clone carrying this T cell receptor beta chain has ten or more counts. Its antigen is not known. V lost 0 bases, J lost 8 bases, and 11 bases stayed unmatched. The CDR3 extends over 18 amino acids. In germline, CDR1 is SGHNT, CDR2 YENEEA. These data are taken from a study of spatial heterogeneity in lung cancer. Whole-study findings and limits: In tumors, expanded intratumoral alpha and beta TCR counts tracked mutation counts.

Time point: sample taken at primary tumor resection. The library protocol tagged each TCR cDNA with a unique molecular identifier. TCRdb re-derived calls from the 5' RACE reads in MiXCR, one entry per CDR3 protein. The table has about 4,200 distinct CDR3 sequences, 6% seen once; the top ten hold 15% to 20%. The rearrangement uses TRBV11-3 and TRBJ2-1; 12 positions match TRBD1. This specimen consisted of lung tumor tissue, obtained at surgery. The sequence was obtained from a male donor with early-stage non-small cell lung cancer. The CDR3 region is CASSLDLKPGQGADEQFF. The DNA for the CDR3 is TGTGCCAGCAGCTTAGATCTCAAACCGGGACAGGGGGCAGATGAGCAGTTCTTC.